These 20 T cell receptor beta chains came from one sample sequenced in a study of beta chain features in type 1 diabetes. Of the isolated RNA, all was reverse transcribed, and so the sequenced material was expressed TCRB transcripts. Clones were sequenced by immunoSEQ multiplex PCR, and TCRdb holds only the in-frame ones, with some missing. Of more than 250,000 clones listed, about a fifth are singletons. Study conclusions and caveats: The study found moderately but significantly shorter TCRB CDR3s in all four CD4+ subsets of Type 1 diabetes patients.

These receptors have no known antigen. Sequencing was carried out using naive CD4+ T cells from blood. The origin of the receptors is a woman between 35 and 50 years old with type 1 diabetes.

This clone was counted only a few times. This chain joins TRBV5-4 and TRBJ1-5, with D hard to call. V lost 4 bases and J lost 4, with 12 bases in between. CDR3 length equals 14 residues. CDR1 and CDR2 from the germline V gene are SGHNT and YYREEE (reference sequence). As DNA, the CDR3 is TGTGCCAGCAGCCAGGACGGCGGGAATCAGCCCCAGCATTTT. It is translated as CASSQDGGNQPQHF.

J is TRBJ2-4 and V is TRBV6-1; 8 nucleotides agree with TRBD2. This CDR3 has 14 residues. Germline values: CDR1 MNHNS, CDR2 SASEGT. Germline trimming cut 4 bases from V and 3 bases from J; bases unmatched to any gene: 2. The CDR3 DNA reads TGTGCCAGCAGTGCCGCGGGAGGCAAAAACATTCAGTACTTC. It codes for CASSAAGGKNIQYF.

This clone was detected only a few times. The chain links TRBV7-9 to TRBJ2-1; 9 nucleotides line up with TRBD2. The J segment lost 8 bases and the V segment lost 8 bases, leaving 13 bases of the junction unmatched. This CDR3 is 15 amino acids long. CDR1 and CDR2 from the germline V gene are SEHNR and FQNEAQ (reference sequence). This chain's CDR3 is CASPVPGTSSDEQFF. The CDR3 DNA sequence: TGTGCCAGCCCCGTCCCGGGGACTAGCAGTGATGAGCAGTTCTTC.

The rearrangement links TRBV6-5 to TRBJ1-3, with 9 bases matching TRBD1. Germline CDR1 is MNHEY and CDR2 is SVGAGI. The CDR3 loop spans 15 amino acids. V trimming: 11 bases; J trimming: 0 bases; junction bases outside the gene matches: 8. The CDR3 DNA follows: TGTGCCGTGGGGACAGGGTCGTCCTCTGGAAACACCATATATTTT. Protein: CAVGTGSSSGNTIYF.

The V call is TRBV28, the J call TRBJ2-7, with 7 bases aligning to TRBD1. This CDR3 comprises 13 residues. Unmatched junction bases numbered 7, after V lost 8 bases and J lost 3 bases. CDR1 MDHEN and CDR2 SYDVKM come from the germline V gene. CDR3 coding DNA: TGTGCCAGCCGAACCGGGACAGTCTACGAGCAGTACTTC. Amino acids: CASRTGTVYEQYF.

CDR3 residues: CASSLSGGNTEAFF. DNA for the CDR3: TGTGCCAGCAGCTTAAGTGGAGGGAACACTGAAGCTTTCTTT. The chain carries TRBV7-8 and TRBJ1-1; D gene ambiguous. The CDR3 is 14 residues long. CDR1 is SGHVS and CDR2 is FQNEAQ in the germline V gene. V was cut by 2 bases and J by 1 base, with 8 bases left in between.

This clone was seen only a few times. The chain links TRBV7-2 to TRBJ1-5, with D perhaps TRBD1 (5 bases). The germline CDR1 and CDR2 sequences are SGHTA and FQGNSA. The CDR3 loop spans 15 amino acids. V lost 6 bases, J lost 0 bases, and 12 bases lay in between. The CDR3, as DNA: TGTGCCAGCAGGCCTCAGGGAGGTAGCAATCAGCCCCAGCATTTT. It encodes CASRPQGGSNQPQHF.

This clone has a handful of counts. The gene calls are TRBV25-1 and TRBJ2-2; D gene uncertain. This CDR3 contains 14 residues. Germline V gene sequence: CDR1 MGHDK, CDR2 SYGVNS. Between the trimmed V and J ends, which lost 6 bases and 1 base, there was a span of 9 bases. This CDR3 is CASSSKLNTGELFF. The CDR3 DNA follows: TGTGCCAGCAGCTCGAAGCTGAACACCGGGGAGCTGTTTTTT.

This clone has just a few counts. This specimen includes other DNA sequences encoding the same CDR3. V is TRBV9 and J is TRBJ1-3; the D is unclear. The CDR3 has 14 residues. CDR1 is SGDLS, CDR2 YYNGEE, per germline. V lost 0 bases to trimming and J lost 0 bases, with 4 bases between them. The CDR3 DNA reads as TGTGCCAGCAGCGTAGCCAGCTCTGGAAACACCATATATTTT. Its protein product is CASSVASSGNTIYF. Supplemented by reference TRBV9 and TRBJ1-3, the full variable domain reads DSGVTQTPKHLITATGQRVTLRCSPRSGDLSVYWYQQSLDQGLQFLIQYYNGEERAKGNILERFSAQQFPDLHSELNLSSLELGDSALYFCASSVASSGNTIYFGEGSWLTVV.

The chain has TRBV27 and TRBJ2-7; 7 nucleotides align to TRBD2. The germline V gene has CDR1 MNHEY and CDR2 SMNVEV (reference sequence). The CDR3 runs 12 residues. Trimming at V came to 6 bases and at J to 6 bases, leaving 5 bases not matched to a gene. The CDR3 is CASRAGFSEQYF. CDR3 DNA: TGTGCCAGCAGAGCGGGGTTCTCCGAGCAGTACTTC.

This clone was seen a few times. V gene TRBV5-4 combines with J gene TRBJ1-2, with 9 bases that match TRBD1. Trimming at V came to 4 bases and at J to 4 bases, leaving 5 bases not matched to a gene. The germline gives CDR1 SGHNT, CDR2 YYREEE (reference sequence). CDR3 size: 14 residues. In DNA, the CDR3 is TGTGCCAGCAGCCCACAGGGGGCGGGCTATGGCTACACCTTC. Translation gives CASSPQGAGYGYTF.

The V call is TRBV5-6, the J call TRBJ2-7, with D possibly matching TRBD2 (6 bases). CDR3 length: 15 residues. V gave up 1 base and J gave up 3 bases, with 14 bases separating them. CDR1 is SGHDT, CDR2 YYEEEE, per germline. CDR3 in amino acids: CASSLLGGELYEQYF. The CDR3 region has the DNA TGTGCCAGCAGCTTGCTGGGGGGAGAGCTCTACGAGCAGTACTTC.

V gene TRBV7-2 combines with J gene TRBJ2-5; D remains unclear. The germline CDR1 and CDR2 sequences are SGHTA and FQGNSA. The CDR3 extends over 14 amino acids. The V end was cut by 2 bases, the J end by 1 base, with 8 bases between. CDR3 coding DNA: TGTGCCAGCAGCTTATGGGCACCCCAAGAGACCCAGTACTTC. It codes for CASSLWAPQETQYF.

V is TRBV18 and J is TRBJ1-1; D remains unclear. The ends were cut back, 2 bases at V and 1 base at J, with 11 bases in the middle. Germline CDR1 and CDR2: KGHSH and LQKENI. The CDR3 sequence is 15 residues long. Here the CDR3 reads CASSPGVAGNTEAFF. DNA for the CDR3: TGTGCCAGCTCACCAGGGGTGGCGGGGAACACTGAAGCTTTCTTT.

V gene TRBV6-5 combines with J gene TRBJ1-2; TRBD1 aligns across 7 bases. Trimming at V came to 4 bases and at J to 4 bases, leaving 9 bases not matched to a gene. The germline V gene has CDR1 MNHEY and CDR2 SVGAGI. The length of the CDR3 is 15 residues. The CDR3 sequence: CASSSGDSNSYGYTF. The CDR3 bases are TGTGCCAGCAGTTCCGGGGACAGCAATAGCTATGGCTACACCTTC.

The chain couples TRBV2 to TRBJ2-5; 7 bases map to TRBD1. This CDR3 has 12 residues. Germline V gives CDR1 SNHLY, CDR2 FYNNEI. V trimming: 7 bases; J trimming: 4 bases; junction bases outside the gene matches: 3. The CDR3 reads CASTRGRETQYF. CDR3 in DNA: TGTGCCAGCACTAGGGGGCGAGAGACCCAGTACTTC.

This clone occurred a few times. V and J are TRBV4-1 and TRBJ1-1; tentatively, D is TRBD1 (6 bases). Per the germline V gene, CDR1 is MGHRA and CDR2 is YSYEKL. Trimming took off 5 bases at V and 0 bases at J, with 13 bases between the two ends. This CDR3 is 15 amino acids long. CDR3 in amino acids: CASSSMGAMNTEAFF. CDR3 DNA sequence: TGCGCCAGCAGCTCAATGGGGGCCATGAACACTGAAGCTTTCTTT.

V and J are TRBV29-1 and TRBJ2-7; D ambiguous. The CDR3 is 11 amino acids. Trimming left V 4 bases short and J 1 base short, with 5 bases between. The germline V gene encodes CDR1 SQVTM and CDR2 ANQGSEA. CDR3 sequence reads: CSVGVSYEQYF. The CDR3 DNA sequence: TGCAGCGTTGGAGTTTCCTACGAGCAGTACTTC.

Points on this clone: Relative to the germline gene, one junction end is altered; a read error may explain this. The chain employs TRBV20-1 and TRBJ2-4; D unclear. CDR1 and CDR2 (germline): DFQATT, SNEGSKA (reference sequence). The CDR3 length is 10 residues. The CDR3 loop is CSARVQVEDF. As DNA, the CDR3 is TGCAGTGCTAGAGTACAAGTAGAGGACTTC.

The count of this clone is one. The chain is built from TRBV4-1 and TRBJ1-2; tentatively, D is TRBD1 (5 bases). V gave up 2 bases and J gave up 7 bases, with 20 bases separating them. The germline V gene encodes CDR1 MGHRA and CDR2 YSYEKL. This CDR3 is 16 amino acids long. The CDR3 sequence is CASSQRTTTPTGGYTF. The CDR3 DNA reads as TGCGCCAGCAGCCAACGGACAACAACCCCGACGGGTGGCTACACCTTC.